The 19 T cell receptor beta chains reported below all come from one sample, sequenced in a study of siplizumab effects on memory and regulatory T cells. TCRdb's table, derived via immunoSEQ multiplex PCR, lists solely in-frame clones and lacks some. Of some 80,000 clones in the sample, 95% were seen once. The specimen was CD8+ T cells sorted from blood. These receptor sequences come from a human donor in good health.

This clone showed up many times. The chain employs TRBV28 and TRBJ2-7; unclear D gene. Germline-derived CDR1 and CDR2 are MDHEN and SYDVKM. CDR3 length: 12 amino acids. Trimming stripped 4 bases from V and 6 bases from J, with 10 bases between. In nucleotides, the CDR3 is TGTGCCAGCAGTTCTAGAATAGGCGAGCAGTACTTC. Protein product: CASSSRIGEQYF.

V gene TRBV21-1 combines with J gene TRBJ1-5; TRBD1, the D gene given by the table, was not confirmed from the DNA. TRBV21-1 represents a pseudogene. The CDR3 consists of 16 residues. The CDR3 protein is CASSILQGFCGQPQHF. The DNA for the CDR3 is TGTGCCAGCAGCATATTACAGGGGTTTTGTGGTCAGCCCCAGCATTTT.

This clone was picked up one time. DNA of the CDR3: TGTGCCAGCAGTGTATGGCAGGGGGCGGACACTGAAGCTTTCTTT. It yields the protein CASSVWQGADTEAFF. V usage is TRBV6-1 and J usage is TRBJ1-1; TRBD1 matches at 8 bases. The V segment lost 4 bases and the J segment 3 bases; nucleotides outside the gene matches: 7. CDR3 length: 15 residues. The germline gives CDR1 MNHNS, CDR2 SASEGT.

The genes are TRBV6-5 and TRBJ2-7, with 9 bases lining up with TRBD1. J was trimmed by 4 bases and V by 5 bases; bases with no gene match: 6. From germline, CDR1 is MNHEY and CDR2 SVGAGI. The CDR3 consists of 14 residues. DNA for the CDR3: TGTGCCAGCAGTCCCGGGACAGGGCAATACGAGCAGTACTTC. Its translation is CASSPGTGQYEQYF.

J is TRBJ2-2 and V is TRBV28, with no clear D. Trimming shortened V by 10 bases and J by 1 base, and 13 bases separated the two germline ends. The CDR3 loop spans 14 amino acids. Germline V CDR1 and CDR2: MDHEN, SYDVKM. The CDR3 sequence is CAIIGRRNTGELFF. DNA for the CDR3: TGTGCCATCATAGGACGGCGGAACACCGGGGAGCTGTTTTTT.

This clone was picked up a small number of times. The chain couples TRBV9 to TRBJ1-2; maybe TRBD1 (6 bases). This CDR3 spans 14 amino acids. Germline assignment: CDR1 SGDLS and CDR2 YYNGEE. V was cut by 0 bases and J by 4 bases, with 10 bases left in between. CDR3 amino acids: CASSVGRGPYGYTF. Here the CDR3 DNA reads TGTGCCAGCAGCGTAGGCAGGGGCCCCTATGGCTACACCTTC.

The CDR3 spells CASDPLTAYSAKNIQYF. CDR3 bases: TGTGCCAGCGACCCCCTTACAGCCTATTCAGCCAAAAACATTCAGTACTTC. The chain joins TRBV7-9 to TRBJ2-4, with D uncertain. This CDR3 has 17 residues. From germline, CDR1 is SEHNR and CDR2 FQNEAQ (reference sequence). V lost 8 bases and J lost 0, with 20 bases in between.

The chain combines TRBV10-3 with TRBJ2-7; D might be TRBD1 (8 bases). The CDR3 covers 17 residues. The germline V and J ends were trimmed by 4 bases and 3 bases, with 22 bases remaining between them. The germline gives CDR1 ENHRY, CDR2 SYGVKD. CDR3 amino acids: CAISGTGYGRPNYEQYF. The CDR3 nucleotides read TGTGCCATCAGTGGGACAGGGTACGGGAGGCCTAACTACGAGCAGTACTTC.

The chain carries TRBV7-8 and TRBJ1-2; TRBD1 matches at 11 bases. The trim removed 2 bases at V and 7 bases at J, leaving 12 bases unmatched. The CDR3 runs to 17 residues. Germline V gene data show CDR1 as SGHVS and CDR2 as FQNEAQ. CDR3 nucleotides: TGTGCCAGCAGCTTACCCGGGACAGGGGGAAAGGAGGTTGGCTACACCTTC. Residues: CASSLPGTGGKEVGYTF.

The rearrangement joins TRBV11-2 to TRBJ1-6, with D hard to call. The CDR3 is 15 amino acids. V was clipped by 5 bases and J by 7 bases, with 15 bases between them. Germline CDR1 and CDR2: SGHAT and FQNNGV. The CDR3 protein is CASSRFGSQNSPLHF. CDR3 nucleotide sequence: TGTGCCAGCAGCCGCTTTGGCAGCCAAAATTCACCCCTCCACTTT. The full variable domain, rest sourced from reference TRBV11-2 and TRBJ1-6, is EAGVAQSPRYKIIEKRQSVAFWCNPISGHATLYWYQQILGQGPKLLIQFQNNGVVDDSQLPKDRFSAERLKGVDSTLKIQPAKLEDSAVYLCASSRFGSQNSPLHFGNGTRLTVT.

This chain connects TRBV9 to TRBJ2-7, with D perhaps TRBD1 (6 bases). V was clipped by 2 bases and J by 3 bases, with 9 bases between them. Germline lookup yields CDR1 SGDLS and CDR2 YYNGEE. The CDR3 sequence is 13 residues long. The CDR3 here is CASSVDSNYEQYF. CDR3 sequence (DNA): TGTGCCAGCAGCGTGGACAGTAACTACGAGCAGTACTTC.

V and J are TRBV9 and TRBJ2-1; D is uncertain. Germline loops: CDR1 SGDLS, CDR2 YYNGEE. The CDR3 covers 14 residues. Deletions cut 3 bases from V and 8 bases from J, with 15 bases between. The CDR3 nucleotides are TGTGCCAGCAGCGACGGGCGCTATTACTATGAGCAGTTCTTC. It is translated as CASSDGRYYYEQFF. The full variable domain, in which reference TRBV9 and TRBJ2-1 provide the parts outside the CDR3, is DSGVTQTPKHLITATGQRVTLRCSPRSGDLSVYWYQQSLDQGLQFLIQYYNGEERAKGNILERFSAQQFPDLHSELNLSSLELGDSALYFCASSDGRYYYEQFFGPGTRLTVL.

The chain joins TRBV9 to TRBJ2-5; 8 bases match TRBD2. J gave up 5 bases and V 3 bases, and 6 bases lay outside the gene matches. In germline, CDR1 is SGDLS, CDR2 YYNGEE. This CDR3 comprises 14 residues. CDR3 amino acids: CASSGAGAGETQYF. CDR3 nucleotides: TGTGCCAGCAGCGGAGCGGGAGCCGGGGAGACCCAGTACTTC.

This rearrangement joins TRBV11-1 to TRBJ2-1, with 9 bases aligning to TRBD2. V dropped 2 bases and J dropped 1; count of bases not matched to a gene: 6. The CDR3 has 17 amino acids. Germline CDR1 reads SGHAT; CDR2 reads FQDESV (reference sequence). This CDR3 reads CASSLLFAGGSYNEQFF. DNA for the CDR3: TGTGCCAGCAGCTTATTATTTGCGGGAGGGTCCTACAATGAGCAGTTCTTC.

The CDR3 sequence: CASSLTFVGGGQNFYEQYF. CDR3 coding DNA: TGTGCCAGCAGCTTAACGTTCGTCGGGGGGGGACAGAACTTCTACGAGCAGTACTTC. V gene TRBV7-2 combines with J gene TRBJ2-7, with D possibly being TRBD2 (8 bases). The CDR3 sequence is 19 residues long. The V end was cut by 2 bases, the J end by 3 bases, with 26 bases between. From germline, CDR1 is SGHTA and CDR2 FQGNSA.

The V and J genes are TRBV9 and TRBJ2-3; no clear D. The CDR3 is made up of 15 amino acids. Trimming took 0 bases from V and 6 from J, leaving 14 bases between them. Germline values: CDR1 SGDLS, CDR2 YYNGEE. The CDR3 region has the DNA TGTGCCAGCAGCGTAGTGTGGACCCCAGTGGATACGCAGTATTTT. It translates to CASSVVWTPVDTQYF.

The V and J genes are TRBV28 and TRBJ2-7, with TRBD2 identical over 8 bases. The length of the CDR3 is 16 residues. CDR1 and CDR2 from the germline V gene are MDHEN and SYDVKM. Unmatched junction bases numbered 14, after V lost 5 bases and J lost 5 bases. CDR3 sequence reads: CASSTLVEAGVNEQYF. In nucleotides, the CDR3 is TGTGCCAGCAGTACCCTTGTAGAAGCGGGAGTTAACGAGCAGTACTTC.

This chain links TRBV10-3 with TRBJ2-1; 13 nucleotides align to TRBD2. The CDR3 runs to 16 residues. The trim removed 4 bases at V and 2 bases at J, leaving 2 bases unmatched. CDR1 is ENHRY and CDR2 is SYGVKD in the germline V gene. As DNA, the CDR3 is TGTGCCATCAGTGTGGGGACTAGCGGGGCCTACAATGAGCAGTTCTTC. It specifies CAISVGTSGAYNEQFF.

This chain connects TRBV29-1 to TRBJ2-2; D could derive from TRBD1 or TRBD2 (5 bases each). The CDR3 consists of 13 residues. CDR1 and CDR2 from the germline V gene are SQVTM and ANQGSEA. Trimming took 1 base from V and 8 from J, leaving 11 bases between them. CDR3 protein: CSVEGGPPGELFF. As DNA, the CDR3 is TGCAGCGTTGAAGGGGGACCCCCTGGGGAGCTGTTTTTT.